A single sample is the source of the 8 T cell receptor beta chains below, sequenced in a study of early T cells in non-severe SARS-CoV-2 infection. Each CDR3 protein is one row after TCRdb ran MiXCR on the 5' RACE reads. In the table there are approximately 79,000 distinct CDR3 sequences, roughly 13% of which are singletons. The source material was whole blood. Every receptor here comes from an adult who was a healthcare worker with PCR-confirmed SARS-CoV-2 infection or an uninfected control (not recorded which).

V and J are TRBV12-3 or TRBV12-4 and TRBJ2-1; unclear D gene. The CDR3 is 13 residues long. The V end lost 3 bases, the J end lost 5 bases, and 8 bases lay between the germline ends. The CDR3 spells CASSLTYDNEQFF. The CDR3 DNA is TGTGCCAGCAGTTTGACCTACGACAATGAGCAGTTCTTC.

V usage is TRBV29-1 and J usage is TRBJ2-3; D uncertain. The CDR3 contains 12 residues. The ends were cut back, 7 bases at V and 2 bases at J, with 10 bases in the middle. Germline-derived CDR1 and CDR2 are SQVTM and ANQGSEA. The CDR3 sequence is CSAGSFTDTQYF. In nucleotides, the CDR3 is TGCAGCGCTGGGTCATTCACAGATACGCAGTATTTT.

This clonotype was counted between two and nine times. This sequence joins TRBV2 and TRBJ1-2; D gene uncertain. Germline CDR1 and CDR2: SNHLY and FYNNEI. This CDR3 region has 15 residues. V was clipped by 0 bases and J by 0 bases, with 8 bases between them. CDR3 DNA sequence: TGTGCCAGCAGTGAAGCTTTGGAAGCTAACTATGGCTACACCTTC. This translates into CASSEALEANYGYTF.

This clonotype came up many times. The chain has TRBV27 and TRBJ2-3; D uncertain. The CDR3 is 11 residues long. The V end lost 2 bases, the J end lost 6 bases, and 3 bases lay between the germline ends. Looked up from germline, CDR1 is MNHEY and CDR2 is SMNVEV (reference sequence). The CDR3 loop reads CASSLGDTQYF. The CDR3 coding sequence is TGTGCCAGCAGTTTAGGGGATACGCAGTATTTT.

The rearrangement links TRBV28 to TRBJ2-3; TRBD1 matches at 8 bases. V was pared by 3 bases and J by 4 bases, with 6 bases of the junction left unmatched. Germline CDR1 MDHEN, CDR2 SYDVKM. The CDR3 runs to 15 residues. CDR3 nucleotide sequence: TGTGCCAGCAGTTTGGACAGGGAGGTCTCAGATACGCAGTATTTT. This sequence encodes CASSLDREVSDTQYF.

This clonotype was seen only a few times. V usage is TRBV9 and J usage is TRBJ1-4; 7 positions match TRBD1. In germline, CDR1 is SGDLS, CDR2 YYNGEE. CDR3 size: 14 residues. V shed 0 bases, J shed 8 bases, and the junction held 4 bases outside the gene matches. The CDR3 reads CASSVGQGEEKLFF. CDR3 nucleotide sequence: TGTGCCAGCAGCGTAGGACAGGGAGAAGAAAAACTGTTTTTT.

The chain uses TRBV5-4 and TRBJ1-1; TRBD1 might be the D (6 bases). Germline CDR1 is SGHNT and CDR2 is YYREEE (reference sequence). The CDR3 covers 15 residues. Trimming removed 4 bases at V and 0 bases at J, with 13 bases between. CDR3 sequence: CASSTRTELNTEAFF. The CDR3, as DNA: TGTGCCAGCAGCACCCGGACAGAGCTGAACACTGAAGCTTTCTTT.

In this sample, this clonotype turned up many times. The chain couples TRBV28 to TRBJ2-3, with D perhaps matching TRBD1 (6 bases). The CDR3 runs to 14 residues. Per germline, CDR1 MDHEN and CDR2 SYDVKM. The germline V and J ends were trimmed by 5 bases and 6 bases, with 15 bases remaining between them. The CDR3 loop reads CASSITGLDDTQYF. DNA of the CDR3: TGTGCCAGCAGTATAACAGGGCTCGACGATACGCAGTATTTT.